This record looks at one TCR beta chain sequence and its context. Its antigen has not been determined. Per-nucleotide qualities are absent, and no much larger clonotype sits a single base away. The data originate from a study of cytomegalovirus exposure and HLA in healthy donors (dated by TCRdb to the late 2010s). Turning to the overall study: In an earlier analysis of 587 of the donors, roughly 300 Gb of sequence data and just under 120 million unique TCR beta sequences from 180 million or so T cells were reported. Several DR-DQ haplotypes were handled as single units for association and clustering because linkage in the cohort was strong. High-throughput TCR immunosequencing, statistical association of individual TCRs with disease status, and machine learning were combined to predict cytomegalovirus infection status. A later genetic analysis used genome-wide SNP genotypes for about 60% of the roughly 700 donors, treating that subset as a discovery cohort. Approximately 310 gigabases of sequencing data and around 85 million unique TCR sequences made up an early release that covered under 750 HLA-typed donors. The study was designed to test whether signatures of past pathogen exposure could be identified by cataloging public T cell receptors. Donor age, sex, ethnicity and CMV serostatus were collected together with the repertoire data. Using immunosequencing, the study profiled T cell repertoires from 500 to 800 subjects and related those repertoires to cytomegalovirus serostatus. Among over 350 genotyped donors of the cohort, an average of roughly 240,000 unique TCR beta nucleotide sequences were sequenced per donor, around a sixth of them non-productive. The number of donors typed differed by locus, with roughly 620-640 for A, B, C, DRB1 and DQB1, approximately 500 for DQA1, 606 for DPA1, and 472 for DPB1. To study patterns of TCR occurrence, a later analysis re-analyzed previously published TCR beta repertoires from under 750 donors and added high-resolution HLA genotyping. In addition to the first cohort of 650 to 750 subjects, a separate validation cohort of under 150 different subjects was used. Rather than drawing on any new phenotypic data, the later analysis identified candidate immune exposures from TCR beta sequences and the way those sequences occurred across donors. In an earlier analysis of 587 of the donors, high-throughput TCR beta sequencing was used to judge whether each TCR beta V gene segment behaved as functional or pseudogenic. Of the roughly 400 genotyped donors, 75% to 85% were placed in the genetic ancestry cluster associated with self-reported Caucasian donors. HLA typing covered class I and class II loci at four-digit resolution. Every repertoire in the discovery cohort had been generated on one and the same sequencing platform. What the work shows at the level of the full study, not this receptor alone: For the cohort, immune exposure information was limited to CMV serostatus. A later analysis reported that several top co-occurrence clusters appeared linked to parvovirus B19, influenza, CMV and Epstein-Barr virus. HLA typing was unavailable for some donors at each locus, so association tests used only the typed subset. V-gene and J-gene trimming of TCR beta chains was associated with a missense DCLRE1C variant in a later genetic analysis, and the association was replicated in an independent cohort. In both the original and validation cohorts, the classifier was reported to diagnose cytomegalovirus status with high specificity and sensitivity. The study gave a list of about 150 TCR beta chains associated with cytomegalovirus. In vitro tests confirmed that three of the cytomegalovirus-associated TCR beta chains recognize cytomegalovirus antigens. In a later analysis, TCR association rates were found to vary across HLA loci, with the most associated TCRs seen for DRB1 alleles and the fewest for HLA-C alleles. A further reported finding was that TCR beta sequences accurately predicted the HLA-A and HLA-B alleles for most subjects in the first cohort. Linkage disequilibrium might explain the correlated functional status among segregating V segments, but an unknown experimental factor could not be ruled out. Compared with the 666-donor mean, donors in an Asian-associated ancestry cluster had fewer N-insertions in productive TCRs, according to a later genetic analysis. A cluster of highly shared sequence variants was judged likely to be a technical artifact of the sequencing pipeline. In a later analysis, HLA-associated TCR beta chains were found to be more clonally expanded and to have lower generation probabilities than equally common non-associated chains. Only TCR beta chains were sequenced in this cohort, and the absence of alpha or paired-chain data limited detectable features. Across donors, most TCR sequences were observed very rarely, whereas some public TCRs were present in many individuals. Broadly in line with IMGT annotations, most TCR beta V segments showed up in productive rearrangements about 90% or about 30% of the time in an earlier analysis of approximately 640 of the donors. Because counts were too low, 15 to 20 rarely observed V segments, including chromosome 9 orphons, were left out of the earlier analysis of 500 to 750 of the donors. According to a later analysis, most CMV-associated TCR beta chains appeared to be HLA-restricted, and the HLA associations seemed to be driven largely by CMV exposure. When HLA alleles, especially DR and DQ, strongly co-occurred, attributing TCR associations to individual alleles was difficult. Some IMGT-functional V segments, including TRBV6-2 and TRBV6-3, could not be told apart with the 87-base-pair reads, so those segments were excluded. Specific HLA alleles were associated with 16,951 TCR beta sequences at a false discovery rate of 0.05 in a later analysis. Sequencing depth was assumed to be roughly uniform across donors in the presence/absence analyses, though that assumption may not hold. The authors suggested that the approach could potentially be extended to other disease states and immunological phenotypes.

Receptor libraries were prepared by the immunoSEQ multiplex PCR assay. A mixture of 60 forward primers for TCR Vbeta segments and 13 reverse primers for TCR Jbeta segments was used in the multiplex PCR. A multiplex PCR assay on genomic DNA amplified the CDR3 region of rearranged TCR beta genes. The amplified TCR beta libraries were sequenced on the Illumina HiSeq System as 87-base-pair reads. Per the authors' processing: A later analysis counted about 80 million unique TCR beta chains across the 640 or so repertoires, and some 11 million of these chains were shared by at least two donors. Raw reads were error-corrected and collapsed into unique sequences by a nearest-neighbor algorithm in which closely related sequences were merged to remove PCR and sequencing errors. To assign V, D and J gene segments, CDR3 sequences were aligned to IMGT reference sequences. Each retained sequence needed at least a six-nucleotide match to both a V gene segment and a J gene segment. Rearrangements were classified as productive when the CDR3 lacked stop codons and remained in frame with V and J, and all other rearrangements were classified as non-productive. CDR3 was defined according to IMGT convention as the region running from the second conserved V-encoded cysteine to the conserved J-encoded phenylalanine. The earlier analysis of approximately 590 of the donors excluded any sequence lacking an unambiguous match to a single V gene segment. An earlier analysis of several hundred of the donors called V segments functional above 56.7% productive rearrangements and segregating when the between-donor standard deviation exceeded 5%. To diagnose cytomegalovirus status from the catalog of TCR beta chain sequences, a statistical classification framework was built. A later analysis assigned V and J genes by comparing TCR nucleotide sequences with IMGT/GENE-DB human TR gene sequences. A later analysis assigned CDR3 sequences and most-parsimonious VDJ recombination scenarios with the TCRdist pipeline. A later analysis defined each TCR beta chain by its CDR3 amino acid sequence plus V-gene family, and excluded reads lacking a unique V-gene family. To address suspected cross-contamination and a sequencing artifact, a later analysis removed a few hundred highly shared, low-generation-probability nucleotide sequences. In a later analysis, a clonal expansion index for each public chain was calculated from normalized within-repertoire ranks of inferred template counts. In a later analysis, generation probabilities were computed with a VDJ recombination model fitted to out-of-frame rearrangements, and the resulting probabilities were checked against IGoR. In a later analysis, hypergeometric tests were used to score TCR-TCR, TCR-HLA and TCR-CMV co-occurrence, with a repertoire-size bias correction applied to TCR pairs. To estimate false discovery rates, a later analysis permuted the HLA or CMV assignments 20 times. In a later analysis, co-occurring TCRs were grouped with DBSCAN, and TCRdist sequence similarity was added when clustering was performed within HLA-allele-positive subsets. Repertoires with fewer than 30,000 or more than 120,000 public chains, plus five repertoires with anomalous nucleotide sharing, were excluded from co-occurrence clustering. In TCRdb, the immuneACCESS table is reduced to in-frame sequences with V and J assigned. These tables do not hold every clone; where another copy was compared, an unresolved V gene accounts for under half, and the others remain unexplained. The V and J calls and clone size are taken from that table; D and trimming were inferred from the DNA. Counted in this sample were over 150,000 clones; roughly 80% of them appeared once. Clones ranked in the top ten supply approximately 8% of the sample.

From the germline V gene, CDR1 is MDHEN and CDR2 is SYDVKM. V sheds 8 bases and J sheds 8 bases, leaving 15 bases between their ends. The CDR3 runs 12 amino acids, cysteine and phenylalanine included. Only the CDR3 part of the read is kept: 36 bases, read in frame from the first base. The cohort consisted of 666 healthy bone marrow donors. At the time of sampling, every cohort member was nominally healthy, though immune exposures that went unrecorded were likely present. The donor was CMV seropositive and was included in the group of 250 to 300 seropositive cohort members. Each donor provided a peripheral blood sample, and peripheral blood mononuclear cells were used for TCR beta sequencing. Genomic DNA extraction from the blood cell samples was performed with the Qiagen DNeasy Blood Extraction Kit.

The clonotype comes from a man in his thirties or forties in good health and CMV-seropositive. The V and J genes are TRBV28 and TRBJ1-2, with the D gene uncertain. Material for sequencing was PBMCs. The nucleotides read TGTGCCAGCGGTGGAGGTCCTGGGGGCTACACCTTC. Its product reads: CASGGGPGGYTF.